The T cell receptor (beta chain) under discussion was sequenced for a study of CD8+ T cells in alopecia areata (dated by TCRdb to the late 2010s). Context from the whole study: High-throughput TCRbeta sequencing was used to examine T cell clonal expansion in alopecia areata in both the C3H/HeJ mouse model and human patients. On the human side, TCRbeta sequencing was run on scalp tissue and on sorted CD4+ and CD8+ peripheral blood T cells from healthy controls and from alopecia areata patients with either patchy or totalis/universalis disease. Clonality in the scalp was compared among normal scalp (n=4), patchy alopecia areata scalp (n=8), and alopecia totalis/universalis scalp (n=8). RNA came from the PAXgene miRNA kit for fixed scalp, the miRNeasy kit for PBMCs, and the RNeasy kit for mouse skin. TCRbeta CDR3 regions were amplified by immunoSEQ multiplex PCR using 35 Vbeta forward and 13 Jbeta reverse primers.

As for this clone: Its binding antigen is unknown. It has no much larger one-base neighbor in the sample; base qualities were not kept.

The protocol used for the library was the immunoSEQ multiplex PCR assay. RNA was extracted from all samples and reverse transcribed into cDNA as template for TCR sequencing. First-strand cDNA was synthesized with SuperScript III using a 2:1 mix of oligo-dT and random hexamers. Amplification bias was assessed with a synthetic immune receptor repertoire, and residual bias was removed computationally. The published analysis was carried out like this. Raw reads were preprocessed for error removal, and CDR3 was defined according to IMGT conventions as running from the conserved cysteine to phenylalanine. Clonality was computed as 1 minus the Shannon entropy, with the entropy normalized by log2 of the number of productive unique TCRs. Scalp TCRbeta sequences were cross-referenced with sorted blood CD4 and CD8 repertoires so that the CD4 or CD8 identity of scalp clones could be inferred. This is the immuneACCESS table as TCRdb keeps it, with only in-frame sequences that have V and J called. A part of the clones is gone; compared with another copy, unresolved V genes explain less than half, and the rest is unexplained. V and J calls and clone size are as listed in that table; D and trimming were resolved from the DNA. This sample comprises about 110,000 clones, over 55% of them detected only once. The top ten clonotypes cover 20% to 25% of the sample.

What the research found in general, with its limitations: TCR sequences shared between patients were less clear than in mice, possibly partly because of HLA diversity in the patient population. Unlike mouse skin, where gammadelta T cells dominate, normal human skin contains resident alphabeta T cells that get sequenced too, which complicates analysis of the scalp TCR repertoire. Lesional scalp, especially in alopecia totalis/universalis, showed higher clonality and more expanded CD8+ clones than normal scalp, suggesting antigenic drive.

Lesional scalp punch biopsies and peripheral blood were obtained from alopecia areata patients. PBMCs were isolated by density centrifugation and stained for CD3, CD4 and CD8, after which CD4+ and CD8+ T cells were sorted on a FACSAria. As part of a multicenter biomarker study, untreated alopecia areata patients were recruited. Blood CD8+ T cells from about 5 biomarker-study patients were further sorted into NKG2D-low and NKG2D-high fractions. Relative to germline, V is missing 5 bases and J is missing 6 bases, with 9 bases of the junction outside any gene match. The germline V gene (reference sequence) sets CDR1 to MNHEY and CDR2 to SMNVEV. The CDR3, from cysteine to phenylalanine, totals 14 residues. The CDR3 DNA has 42 bases and is translated from base 1.

In this chain, TRBV27 is recombined with TRBJ2-7, with TRBD1 identical over 8 junction bases. This clonotype originated in a human donor with alopecia areata. The sequenced material came from NKG2D-low CD8+ T cells sorted from blood. Taken with the paper, the label for cell subset or site translates to: sorted CD8+ NKG2D-low blood T cells. The CDR3 here reads CASSETGESVEQYF. In nucleotides, the sequence is TGTGCCAGCAGTGAGACAGGGGAGAGTGTCGAGCAGTACTTC.